One T cell receptor (beta chain) is described in this entry. Its antigen is unknown. At 300,000 to 350,000 cells each, triplicate sorts were carried out for each CD8+ T cell subset. The data derive from a study of CXCR3-negative and CXCR3-positive naive CD8 T cells. Study-level findings and limits: After cryopreservation, CXCR3 expression dropped partially; most assays used fresh PBMCs. CD5 surface expression was similar among naive subsets, and TCR strength was estimated by inference from TRB CDR3 properties. Memory CD8+ cells showed much lower diversity, while both naive subsets displayed comparably high diversity. The TRB CDR3s that CXCR3-positive naive cells carried were more hydrophobic than those of CXCR3-negative naive cells.

Libraries of TRB cDNA were made by 5' RACE and carried UMIs. TCRdb derives one entry per CDR3 protein from the 5' RACE reads, leaving out DNA. The sample has some 130,000 distinct CDR3 sequences; the top ten hold 0.5% to 0.7%. This receptor was obtained from a human donor in good health. Some clones in this sample may be carry-over from other donors' samples. The sequencing sample was made of naive CXCR3+ CD8+ T cells from blood. Documented subset: CD45RO-CCR7+CD27+CD95- naive CD8+ T cells expressing CXCR3 (TNR3+).

CDR3 sequence: CSARPRGGYEQYF. The chain carries TRBV20-1 and TRBJ2-7; absent DNA, TCRdb's TRBD2 call cannot be checked. CDR1 DFQATT and CDR2 SNEGSKA come from the germline V gene (reference sequence). The CDR3 consists of 13 residues.